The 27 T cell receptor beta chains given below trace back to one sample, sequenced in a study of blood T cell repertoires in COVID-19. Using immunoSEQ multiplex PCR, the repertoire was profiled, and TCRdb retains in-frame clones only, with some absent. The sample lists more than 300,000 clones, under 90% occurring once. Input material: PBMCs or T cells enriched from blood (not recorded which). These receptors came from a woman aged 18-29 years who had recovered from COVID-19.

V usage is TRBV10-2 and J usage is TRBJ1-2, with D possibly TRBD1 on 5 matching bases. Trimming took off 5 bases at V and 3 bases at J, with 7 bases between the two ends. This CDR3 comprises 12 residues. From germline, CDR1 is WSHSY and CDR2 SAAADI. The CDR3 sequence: CASSLRDYGYTF. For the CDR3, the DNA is TGCGCCAGCAGTCTCAGGGACTATGGCTACACCTTC.

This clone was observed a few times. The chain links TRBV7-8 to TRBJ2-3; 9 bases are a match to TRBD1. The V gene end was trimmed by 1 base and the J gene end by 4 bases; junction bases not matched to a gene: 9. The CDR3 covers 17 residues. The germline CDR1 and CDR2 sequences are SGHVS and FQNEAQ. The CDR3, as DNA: TGTGCCAGCAGCTTAGGGGGGGGACAGGGATGGTCAGATACGCAGTATTTT. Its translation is CASSLGGGQGWSDTQYF.

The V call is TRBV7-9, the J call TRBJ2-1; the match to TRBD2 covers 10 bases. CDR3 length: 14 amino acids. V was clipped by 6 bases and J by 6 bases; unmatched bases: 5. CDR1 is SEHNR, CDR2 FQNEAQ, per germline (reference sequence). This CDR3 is CASSPSGRGNEQFF. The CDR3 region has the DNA TGTGCCAGCAGTCCTAGCGGGAGAGGCAATGAGCAGTTCTTC.

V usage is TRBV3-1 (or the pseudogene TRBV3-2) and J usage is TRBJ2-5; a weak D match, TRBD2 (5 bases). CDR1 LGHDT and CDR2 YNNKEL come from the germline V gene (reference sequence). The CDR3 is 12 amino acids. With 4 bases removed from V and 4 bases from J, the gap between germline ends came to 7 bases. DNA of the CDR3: TGTGCCAGCAGCCTGGCGGGAGAGACCCAGTACTTC. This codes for CASSLAGETQYF.

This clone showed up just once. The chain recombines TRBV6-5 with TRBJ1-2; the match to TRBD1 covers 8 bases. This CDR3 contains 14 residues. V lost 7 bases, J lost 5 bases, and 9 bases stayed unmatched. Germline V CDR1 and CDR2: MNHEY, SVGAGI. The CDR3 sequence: CASTQGAGRYGYTF. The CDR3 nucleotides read TGTGCCAGCACTCAGGGGGCAGGGCGGTATGGCTACACCTTC.

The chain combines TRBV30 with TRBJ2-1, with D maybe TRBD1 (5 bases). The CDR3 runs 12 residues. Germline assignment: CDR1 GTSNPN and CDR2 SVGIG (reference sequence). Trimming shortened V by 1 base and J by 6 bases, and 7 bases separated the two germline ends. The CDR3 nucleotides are TGTGCCTGGAGTGGGGGCCTCAATGAGCAGTTCTTC. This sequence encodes CAWSGGLNEQFF.

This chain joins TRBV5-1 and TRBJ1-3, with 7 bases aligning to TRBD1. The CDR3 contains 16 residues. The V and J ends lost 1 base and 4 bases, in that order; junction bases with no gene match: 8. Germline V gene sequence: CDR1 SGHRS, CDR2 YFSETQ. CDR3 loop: CASSLTGEMVGNTIYF. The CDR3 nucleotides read TGCGCCAGCAGCTTGACAGGGGAAATGGTCGGAAACACCATATATTTT.

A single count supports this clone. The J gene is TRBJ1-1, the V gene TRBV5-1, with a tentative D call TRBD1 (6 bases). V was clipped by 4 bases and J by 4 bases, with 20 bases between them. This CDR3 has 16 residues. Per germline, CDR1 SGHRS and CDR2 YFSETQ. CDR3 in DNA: TGCGCCAGCAGCCACTCCCGGGGGGCGAGAACCACTGAAGCTTTCTTT. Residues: CASSHSRGARTTEAFF.

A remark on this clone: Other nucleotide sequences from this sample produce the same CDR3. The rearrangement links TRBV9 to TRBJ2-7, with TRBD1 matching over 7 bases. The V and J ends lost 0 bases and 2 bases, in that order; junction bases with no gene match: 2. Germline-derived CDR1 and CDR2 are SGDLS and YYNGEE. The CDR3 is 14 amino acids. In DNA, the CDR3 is TGTGCCAGCAGCGTAGGACAGGGACCCTACGAGCAGTACTTC. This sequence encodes CASSVGQGPYEQYF.

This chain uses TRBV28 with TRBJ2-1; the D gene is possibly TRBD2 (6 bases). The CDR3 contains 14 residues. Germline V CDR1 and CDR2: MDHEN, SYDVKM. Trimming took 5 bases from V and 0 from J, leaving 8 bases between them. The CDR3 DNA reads TGTGCCAGCAGTCTAGCGAGCTCCTACAATGAGCAGTTCTTC. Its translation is CASSLASSYNEQFF.

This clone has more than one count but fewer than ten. CDR3 residues: CASSMEDGASSPLHF. As DNA, the CDR3 is TGTGCCAGCTCGATGGAGGACGGAGCCAGTTCACCCCTCCACTTT. The genes are TRBV2 and TRBJ1-6; D is ambiguous. The germline CDR1 and CDR2 sequences are SNHLY and FYNNEI. The V end lost 8 bases, the J end lost 9 bases, and 20 bases lay between the germline ends. This CDR3 spans 15 amino acids.

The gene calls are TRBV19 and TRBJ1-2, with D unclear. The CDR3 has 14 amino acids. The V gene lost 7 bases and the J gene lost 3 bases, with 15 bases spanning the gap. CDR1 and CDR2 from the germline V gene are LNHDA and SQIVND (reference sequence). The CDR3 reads CASTLRGGDYGYTF. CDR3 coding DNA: TGTGCCAGTACACTACGGGGAGGAGACTATGGCTACACCTTC.

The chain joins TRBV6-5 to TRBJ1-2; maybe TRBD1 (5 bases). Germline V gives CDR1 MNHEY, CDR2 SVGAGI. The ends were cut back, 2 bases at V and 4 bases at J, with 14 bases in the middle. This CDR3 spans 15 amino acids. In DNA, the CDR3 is TGTGCCAGCAGTTACACTACTGACAGATTCTATGGCTACACCTTC. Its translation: CASSYTTDRFYGYTF.

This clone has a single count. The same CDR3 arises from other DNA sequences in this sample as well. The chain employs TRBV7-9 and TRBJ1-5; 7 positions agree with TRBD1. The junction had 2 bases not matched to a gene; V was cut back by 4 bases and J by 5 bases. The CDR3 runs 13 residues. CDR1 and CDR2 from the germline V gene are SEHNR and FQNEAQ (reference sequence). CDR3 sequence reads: CASSSQGDQPQHF. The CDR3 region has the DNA TGTGCCAGCAGCTCCCAGGGGGATCAGCCCCAGCATTTT.

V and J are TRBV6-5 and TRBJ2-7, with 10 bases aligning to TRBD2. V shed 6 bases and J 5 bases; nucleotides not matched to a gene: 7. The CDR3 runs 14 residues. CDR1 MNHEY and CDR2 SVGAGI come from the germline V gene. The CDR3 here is CASRRSGRYDEQYF. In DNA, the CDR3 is TGTGCCAGCAGGCGTAGCGGGAGGTACGACGAGCAGTACTTC.

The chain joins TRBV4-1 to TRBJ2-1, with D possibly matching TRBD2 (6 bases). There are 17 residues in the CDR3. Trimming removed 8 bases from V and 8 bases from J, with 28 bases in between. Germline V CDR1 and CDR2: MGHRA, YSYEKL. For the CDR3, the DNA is TGCGCCAGCGGGGGGTTAGATATGGGCTTTTACACGGATGAGCAGTTCTTC. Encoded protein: CASGGLDMGFYTDEQFF.

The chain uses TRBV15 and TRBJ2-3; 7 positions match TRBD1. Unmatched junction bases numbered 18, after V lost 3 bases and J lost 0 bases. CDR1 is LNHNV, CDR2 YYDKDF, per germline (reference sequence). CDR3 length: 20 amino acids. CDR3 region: CATSSLFGQLGQLSTDTQYF. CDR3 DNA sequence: TGTGCCACCAGCAGCCTCTTCGGTCAGCTGGGACAGTTAAGCACAGATACGCAGTATTTT.

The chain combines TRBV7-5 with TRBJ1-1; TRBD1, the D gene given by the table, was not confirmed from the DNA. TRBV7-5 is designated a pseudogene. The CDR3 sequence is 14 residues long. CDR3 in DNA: TGTGCCAGAAGCTTCGGCAGGAAGAACACTGAAGCTTTCTTT. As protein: CARSFGRKNTEAFF.

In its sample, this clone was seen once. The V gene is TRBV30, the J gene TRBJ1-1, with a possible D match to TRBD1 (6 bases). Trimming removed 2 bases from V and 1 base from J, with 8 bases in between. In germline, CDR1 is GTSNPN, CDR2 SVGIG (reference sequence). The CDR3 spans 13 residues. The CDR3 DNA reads TGTGCCTGGAGTAAACAGGGGAACACTGAAGCTTTCTTT. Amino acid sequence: CAWSKQGNTEAFF.

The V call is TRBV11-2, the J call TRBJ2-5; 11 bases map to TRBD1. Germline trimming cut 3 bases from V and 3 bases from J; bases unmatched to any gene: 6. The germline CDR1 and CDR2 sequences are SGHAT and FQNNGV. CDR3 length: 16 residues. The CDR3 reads CASSLGQGGYEETQYF. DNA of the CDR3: TGTGCCAGCAGCTTGGGACAGGGGGGATACGAAGAGACCCAGTACTTC.

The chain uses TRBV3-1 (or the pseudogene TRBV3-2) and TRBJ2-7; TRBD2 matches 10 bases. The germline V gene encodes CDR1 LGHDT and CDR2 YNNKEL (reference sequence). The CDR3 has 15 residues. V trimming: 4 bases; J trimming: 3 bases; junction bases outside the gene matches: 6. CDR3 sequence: CASSPRTSGVYEQYF. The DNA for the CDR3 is TGTGCCAGCAGCCCACGGACTAGCGGAGTCTACGAGCAGTACTTC.

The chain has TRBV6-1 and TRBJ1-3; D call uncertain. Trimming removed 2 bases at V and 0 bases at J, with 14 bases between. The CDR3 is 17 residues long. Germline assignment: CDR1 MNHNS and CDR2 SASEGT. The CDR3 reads CASSERWAGFSGNTIYF. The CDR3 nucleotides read TGTGCCAGCAGTGAAAGGTGGGCAGGCTTCTCTGGAAACACCATATATTTT.

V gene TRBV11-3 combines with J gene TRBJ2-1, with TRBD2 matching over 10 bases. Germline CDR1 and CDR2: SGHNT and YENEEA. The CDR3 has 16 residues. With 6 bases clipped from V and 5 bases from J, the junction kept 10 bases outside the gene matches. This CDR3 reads CASSPSSGGAHNEQFF. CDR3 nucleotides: TGTGCCAGCAGTCCCTCCAGCGGGGGGGCCCACAATGAGCAGTTCTTC.

CDR3 region: CASSYWCRAETNTGELFF. The CDR3 DNA sequence: TGTGCCAGCAGTTATTGGTGTCGAGCGGAGACCAACACCGGGGAGCTGTTTTTT. The chain has TRBV6-9 and TRBJ2-2; weak D call: TRBD2 (5 bases). Germline-derived CDR1 and CDR2 are MNHGY and SVAAGI. V lost 1 base to trimming and J lost 2 bases, with 17 bases between them. CDR3 length: 18 residues.

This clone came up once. CDR3 sequence: CASSIANTDTQYF. The CDR3 region has the DNA TGTGCCAGTAGTATAGCCAACACAGATACGCAGTATTTT. The rearrangement uses TRBV19 and TRBJ2-3; D remains ambiguous. The ends were cut back, 1 base at V and 2 bases at J, with 4 bases in the middle. Germline V gene lookup returns CDR1 LNHDA and CDR2 SQIVND (reference sequence). The CDR3 loop spans 13 amino acids. Looking up the rest from reference TRBV19 and TRBJ2-3 gives the full variable domain: DGGITQSPKYLFRKEGQNVTLSCEQNLNHDAMYWYRQDPGQGLRLIYYSQIVNDFQKGDIAEGYSVSREKKESFPLTVTSAQKNPTAFYLCASSIANTDTQYFGPGTRLTVL.

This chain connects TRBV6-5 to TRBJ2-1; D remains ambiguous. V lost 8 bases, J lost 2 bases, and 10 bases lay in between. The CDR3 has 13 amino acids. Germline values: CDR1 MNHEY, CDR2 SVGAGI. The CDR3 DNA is TGTGCCAGCTCCAGAAACCCCTACAATGAGCAGTTCTTC. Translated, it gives CASSRNPYNEQFF.

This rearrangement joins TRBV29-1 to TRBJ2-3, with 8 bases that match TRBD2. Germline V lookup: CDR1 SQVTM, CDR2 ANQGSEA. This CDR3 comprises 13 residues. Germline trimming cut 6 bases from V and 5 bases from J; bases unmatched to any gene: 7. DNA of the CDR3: TGCAGCGTAACCGGACTAGCCGGAGATACGCAGTATTTT. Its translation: CSVTGLAGDTQYF.